A selection of T cell receptor beta chains follows, all from one sample in a study of shared clonotypes between healthy human individuals. Profiling relied on immunoSEQ multiplex PCR, and the TCRdb table lists in-frame clones only, not all of them. The sample has about 1.5 million clones, around 98% seen once. Material for sequencing was naive CD4+ T cells sorted from blood. The receptors stem from a man between 25 and 39 years old in good health. CDR3s include the opening cysteine and the closing phenylalanine or tryptophan. The D gene is left open where the match is weak. A row's size may be missing; if present it is once, few, many or a size class.

j_call	d_call	v_call	clone_size	cdr3_nt	cdr3_aa
TRBJ1-1	.	TRBV5-1	.	TGCGCCAGCAGCTTTGATTCGAACACTGAAGCTTTCTTT	CASSFDSNTEAFF
TRBJ2-6	.	TRBV29-1	once	TGCAGCGTACGAGTCTCTGGGGCCAACGTCCTGACTTTC	CSVRVSGANVLTF
TRBJ1-2	.	TRBV9	.	TGTGCCAGCAGCGTAGATCCGGCGGCGAGCTATGGCTACACCTTC	CASSVDPAASYGYTF
TRBJ2-4	.	TRBV19	.	TGTGCCAGTAGTATCGTGGGGGGTCCCCCTCGGGACATTCAGTACTTC	CASSIVGGPPRDIQYF
TRBJ2-3	TRBD2	TRBV5-4	.	TGTGCCAGCAGCTTGTTGGCGGGAGGCGTTACGCAGTATTTT	CASSLLAGGVTQYF
TRBJ1-5	.	TRBV7-2	.	TGTGCCAGCAGCCCAACCTTTAGACAGGGCAATCAGCCCCAGCATTTT	CASSPTFRQGNQPQHF
TRBJ2-1	TRBD2	TRBV5-1	.	TGCGCCAGCAGCTTGCCCCTAGCGGGAGGGCCGGATGAGCAGTTCTTC	CASSLPLAGGPDEQFF
TRBJ2-7	.	TRBV28	.	TGTGCCAGCACTACCACTAATAGGGACGAGCAGTACTTC	CASTTTNRDEQYF
TRBJ2-7	TRBD1	TRBV9	once	TGTGCCACCACAGGGACAGTCAGACCCTACGAGCAGTACTTC	CATTGTVRPYEQYF
TRBJ1-2	TRBD1	TRBV28	.	TGTGCCAGCAGGCGTACAGGGGGTAACGGCTACACCTTC	CASRRTGGNGYTF
TRBJ2-1	.	TRBV6-5	.	TGTGCCAGCACCACCGTGTTCGGCTCCTACAATGAGCAGTTCTTC	CASTTVFGSYNEQFF
TRBJ2-7	TRBD1	TRBV6-5	.	TGTGCCAGCACCAGGACAGGGGGAAGCTCCTACGAGCAGTACTTC	CASTRTGGSSYEQYF
TRBJ2-7	TRBD2	TRBV5-8	.	TGTGCCAGCAGCTCCCCGGGACTAGCGGGCTTCAGCTCCTACGAGCAGTACTTC	CASSSPGLAGFSSYEQYF
TRBJ2-1	TRBD2	TRBV19	.	TGTGCCAGTAGGAGCCTGACTAGCGGGTCTTACAATGAGCAGTTCTTC	CASRSLTSGSYNEQFF
TRBJ2-1	.	TRBV13	.	TGTGCCAGCAGCCCCACTACCCACAATGAGCAGTTCTTC	CASSPTTHNEQFF
TRBJ2-6	.	TRBV9	.	TGTGCCAGCAGCGTAAGGGAATCGGGGGTGCCGGCCAACGTCCTGACTTTC	CASSVRESGVPANVLTF
TRBJ1-1	.	TRBV6-1	once	TGTGCCAGCGCAACTATTATGAACACTGAAGCTTTCTTT	CASATIMNTEAFF
TRBJ1-1	.	TRBV19	.	TGTGCCAGTAGTATCCCCCAAGGTGGGGGAATTAACACTGAAGCTTTCTTT	CASSIPQGGGINTEAFF
TRBJ1-2	.	TRBV2	.	TGTGCCAGCAGTGAAACAGGGAGCGACTATGGCTACACCTTC	CASSETGSDYGYTF
TRBJ2-1	.	TRBV7-9	.	TGTGCCAGCAGCGCCTTAGCGGAACTCTACAATGAGCAGTTCTTC	CASSALAELYNEQFF
TRBJ1-5	.	TRBV28	few	TGTGCCAGCAGTTCAGGTATTCGCAATCAGCCCCAGCATTTT	CASSSGIRNQPQHF
TRBJ1-5	.	TRBV5-4	.	TGTGCCAGCAGCCAAGGGGGGGGCCAGAAGCCCCAGCATTTT	CASSQGGGQKPQHF
TRBJ1-5	.	TRBV28	once	TGTGCCAGCAGTTTGTTGGCAGGAGCTTATAGCAATCAGCCCCAGCATTTT	CASSLLAGAYSNQPQHF
TRBJ1-3	TRBD1	TRBV18	.	TGTGCCAGCTCAACAGGGGTGAGCAGATCTGGAAACACCATATATTTT	CASSTGVSRSGNTIYF
TRBJ1-1	.	TRBV2	few	TGTGCCAGCAGTGATTGGTTATCGAACACTGAAGCTTTCTTT	CASSDWLSNTEAFF
TRBJ2-5	.	TRBV5-5	.	TGTGCCAGCAGCTTAAACCGAGAGACCCAGTACTTC	CASSLNRETQYF
TRBJ2-1	TRBD2	TRBV7-3	.	TGTGCCAGCAGCCGACTAGCCCCGCCCAATGAGCAGTTCTTC	CASSRLAPPNEQFF
TRBJ1-2	.	TRBV6-6	.	TGTGCCAGCAGTAGACTGGACGAGAATGGCTACACCTTC	CASSRLDENGYTF
TRBJ2-2	TRBD1	TRBV2	.	TGTGCCAGCAGGGTCAGGGGGCAGTTGGACACCGGGGAGCTGTTTTTT	CASRVRGQLDTGELFF
TRBJ2-7	.	TRBV5-1	.	TGCGCCAGCAGCTTGGGGGACACCAACGAGCAGTACTTC	CASSLGDTNEQYF
TRBJ2-2	.	TRBV27	.	TGTGCCAGCAGTTTTTGGTCTAACACCGGGGAGCTGTTTTTT	CASSFWSNTGELFF
TRBJ1-1	.	TRBV5-1	.	TGCGCCAGCAGCTTGGCCTGGCAAGGCCGGGGGACTGAAGCTTTCTTT	CASSLAWQGRGTEAFF
TRBJ2-7	.	TRBV7-9	.	TGTGCCAGCAGCTTACGTAGTCCTGGCTGGGGAGTCATCTACGAGCAGTACTTC	CASSLRSPGWGVIYEQYF
TRBJ2-1	TRBD2	TRBV12-5	.	TGTGCTAGTGGTTCTTACCCCCGAGGAGCGGGAAAAAAAACTGAGCAGTTCTTC	CASGSYPRGAGKKTEQFF
TRBJ1-1	TRBD1	TRBV9	.	TGTGCCAGCACAGAGGGGACAGGGAAAAACACTGAAGCTTTCTTT	CASTEGTGKNTEAFF
TRBJ2-2	TRBD2	TRBV5-1	.	TGCGCCAGCAGCTTAGCGGGAGGGCCGGCCGGGGAGCTGTTTTTT	CASSLAGGPAGELFF
TRBJ1-1	.	TRBV28	.	TGTGCCAGCAGTTTGGTTGTAGAAGTGGCTAAAGCTTTCTTT	CASSLVVEVAKAFF
TRBJ2-5	TRBD2	TRBV25-1	.	TGTGCCAGCAGTGAATACCTAGCGGGAGAAGAGACCCAGTACTTC	CASSEYLAGEETQYF
TRBJ2-1	TRBD2	TRBV5-1	.	TGCGCCAGCAGCTTAGCTAGCGGGATTTACAATGAGCAGTTCTTC	CASSLASGIYNEQFF
TRBJ2-1	.	TRBV7-2	.	TGTGCCAGCAGCTTAGCAAGGGAGTACTACAATGAGCAGTTCTTC	CASSLAREYYNEQFF
TRBJ2-7	TRBD2	TRBV5-5	.	TGTGCCAGCAGCGACCAAATCTCGGGACTAGGGTCCGACGAGCAGTACTTC	CASSDQISGLGSDEQYF
TRBJ2-7	TRBD2	TRBV19	.	TGTGCCAGTAGTATAGAGGCTAGCGGCCCCTACGAGCAGTACTTC	CASSIEASGPYEQYF
TRBJ1-1	.	TRBV6-5	.	TGTGCCAGCAGTTATCGACGGGAGACTTTCTTT	CASSYRRETFF
TRBJ2-7	TRBD2	TRBV7-8	.	TGTGCCAGCAGCTTATATGGGACTAGCGGTGGGGAGCAGTACTTC	CASSLYGTSGGEQYF
TRBJ2-1	.	TRBV5-6	.	TGTGCCACCAAATTCAATACGGGAGCCTACAATGAGCAGTTCTTC	CATKFNTGAYNEQFF
TRBJ1-2	TRBD1	TRBV28	.	TGTGCCAGCAGTTTAACAGGACAGGGGGGTTATGGCTACACCTTC	CASSLTGQGGYGYTF
TRBJ2-7	.	TRBV6-1	.	TGTGCCAGCAGTGAAGTAGGCGGAGGGTCGACGCGGGAGCAGTACTTC	CASSEVGGGSTREQYF
TRBJ2-7	.	TRBV28	.	TGTGCCAGCAGTTCATGGGACCTTGGCGAGCAGTACTTC	CASSSWDLGEQYF
TRBJ2-5	.	TRBV7-9	.	TGTGCCAGCAGCTCGACTAGGGGGGGAGAGACCCAGTACTTC	CASSSTRGGETQYF
TRBJ2-7	.	TRBV11-2	.	TGTGCCAGCAGCTTATCCCCGTACGAGCAGTACTTC	CASSLSPYEQYF
TRBJ2-6	.	TRBV5-1	.	TGCGCCAGCAGCTTGGTGGGGCCCGGGGCCAACGTCCTGACTTTC	CASSLVGPGANVLTF
TRBJ2-7	TRBD2	TRBV18	.	TGTGCCAGCTCCCTGGAGAGCGGGAGCTACGAGCAGTACTTC	CASSLESGSYEQYF
TRBJ2-3	.	TRBV18	once	TGTGCCAGCTCACCACCGATAGGGTTGACAGATACGCAGTATTTT	CASSPPIGLTDTQYF
TRBJ2-1	.	TRBV5-1	.	TGCGCCAGCAGCTTGGCCGGCGGCGAGCAGTTCTTC	CASSLAGGEQFF
TRBJ2-7	.	TRBV2	.	TGTGCCAGCAGTGAGGAGGCAGGAAATGCCTACGAGCAGTACTTC	CASSEEAGNAYEQYF